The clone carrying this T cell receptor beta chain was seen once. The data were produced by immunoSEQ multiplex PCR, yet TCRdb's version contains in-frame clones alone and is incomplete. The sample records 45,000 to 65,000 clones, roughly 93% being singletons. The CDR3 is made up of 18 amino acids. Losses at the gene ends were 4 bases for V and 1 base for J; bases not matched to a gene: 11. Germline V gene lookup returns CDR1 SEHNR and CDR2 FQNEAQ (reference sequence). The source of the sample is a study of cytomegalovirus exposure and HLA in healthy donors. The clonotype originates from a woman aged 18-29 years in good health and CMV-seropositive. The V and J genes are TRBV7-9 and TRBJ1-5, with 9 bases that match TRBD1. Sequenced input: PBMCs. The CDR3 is CASSYTLRDRESNQPQHF. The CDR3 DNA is TGTGCCAGCAGCTATACTCTCCGGGACAGGGAAAGCAATCAGCCCCAGCATTTT.